Each of the 22 T cell receptor beta chains below was sequenced from the same sample in a study of vaccination and CD4 T cells after COVID-19. Their target antigens are unknown. Described treatment: approximately nine-day PBMC culture with coronavirus spike peptide pools or control peptides (ViraFEST assay). Oncomine TCR Beta short-read sequencing was applied to DNA from cultured CD4+ T cells. A single record per CDR3 protein comes from TCRdb applying MiXCR to the PCR reads. The sample carries 20,000 to 25,000 distinct CDR3 sequences, roughly three fifths recorded once. The material sequenced was CD4+ T cells from blood, cultured in vitro, taken after SARS-CoV-2 vaccination. The receptors were sampled from a human donor who received a COVID-19 vaccine.

The rearrangement links TRBV20-1 to TRBJ1-5; D gene uncertain. This CDR3 spans 14 amino acids. With 8 bases removed from V and 4 bases from J, the gap between germline ends came to 18 bases. Germline values: CDR1 DFQATT, CDR2 SNEGSKA (reference sequence). The CDR3, as DNA: TGCAGTTCTTACGTAGGCGCTTTGAATCAGCCCCAGCATTTT. Its protein is CSSYVGALNQPQHF.

This chain uses TRBV6-1 with TRBJ2-2; D gene uncertain. Germline loops: CDR1 MNHNS, CDR2 SASEGT. The CDR3 extends over 14 amino acids. The V end was cut by 1 base, the J end by 8 bases, with 11 bases between. The CDR3 is CASSEGPGRGELFF. The CDR3 region has the DNA TGTGCCAGCAGTGAAGGACCAGGTCGGGGGGAGCTGTTTTTT.

The rearrangement joins TRBV10-2 to TRBJ2-5, with D perhaps TRBD2 (5 bases). V lost 7 bases to trimming and J lost 5 bases, with 11 bases between them. The CDR3 has 12 amino acids. CDR1 is WSHSY, CDR2 SAAADI, per germline. The CDR3 sequence is CASMSRRETQYF. In DNA, the CDR3 is TGCGCCAGCATGTCGCGGAGGGAGACCCAGTACTTC.

V and J are TRBV6-1 and TRBJ2-2; perhaps TRBD2 as D (6 bases). V shed 4 bases and J shed 3 bases, with 12 bases lying between them. Germline CDR1 reads MNHNS; CDR2 reads SASEGT. The CDR3 runs to 15 residues. For the CDR3, the DNA is TGTGCCAGCAGTGGAGGAGGGGCTGACACCGGGGAGCTGTTTTTT. It translates to CASSGGGADTGELFF.

The gene calls are TRBV7-2 and TRBJ2-5; a weak D match, TRBD2 (6 bases). The CDR3 loop spans 14 amino acids. The V gene lost 1 base and the J gene lost 3 bases, with 9 bases spanning the gap. Germline V gene lookup returns CDR1 SGHTA and CDR2 FQGNSA. The CDR3 region has the DNA TGTGCCAGCAGCTTAGGGTCGGGGGAAGAGACCCAGTACTTC. Residues: CASSLGSGEETQYF. Full variable domain (outside the CDR3, taken from reference TRBV7-2 and TRBJ2-5): GAGVSQSPSNKVTEKGKDVELRCDPISGHTALYWYRQSLGQGLEFLIYFQGNSAPDKSGLPSDRFSAERTGGSVSTLTIQRTQQEDSAVYLCASSLGSGEETQYFGPGTRLLVL.

This clonotype was picked up a small number of times. The chain combines TRBV7-6 with TRBJ1-3; no clear D. Germline-derived CDR1 and CDR2 are SGHVS and FNYEAQ. This CDR3 has 13 residues. Trimming pared 6 bases from V and 3 bases from J, leaving 9 bases between. CDR3 sequence: CASSNWGGNTIYF. Here the CDR3 DNA reads TGTGCCAGCAGTAACTGGGGTGGAAACACCATATATTTT.

The CDR3 protein is CASSVKDGPYEQYF. CDR3 nucleotide sequence: TGTGCCAGCAGTGTAAAGGACGGTCCCTACGAGCAGTACTTC. V and J are TRBV2 and TRBJ2-7; D is undetermined. Germline values: CDR1 SNHLY, CDR2 FYNNEI. With 4 bases removed from V and 2 bases from J, the gap between germline ends came to 12 bases. The CDR3 extends over 14 amino acids.

The genes are TRBV7-8 and TRBJ2-3; D is unclear. V was pared by 5 bases and J by 1 base, with 19 bases between. The CDR3 is 17 residues long. Germline assignment: CDR1 SGHVS and CDR2 FQNEAQ. The CDR3 loop is CASSDRAHAIGTDTQYF. Written as DNA, the CDR3 is TGTGCCAGCAGCGACCGAGCACACGCCATAGGCACAGATACGCAGTATTTT.

The chain recombines TRBV18 with TRBJ2-3; possible D gene TRBD1, 7 bases. Trimming removed 3 bases at V and 13 bases at J, with 17 bases between. The CDR3 extends over 13 amino acids. Germline V CDR1 and CDR2: KGHSH, LQKENI. As DNA, the CDR3 is TGTGCCAGCTCACCTAAGGAGGGAACAGGGGAGTATTTT. As protein: CASSPKEGTGEYF.

V gene TRBV6-1 combines with J gene TRBJ1-2, with 7 positions matching TRBD1. Germline CDR1 is MNHNS and CDR2 is SASEGT. J lost 8 bases, V lost 7 bases, and 13 bases had no gene match. The CDR3 runs to 14 residues. CDR3 region: CASNRVGGSGGYTF. CDR3 coding DNA: TGTGCCAGCAATAGGGTAGGGGGCAGTGGGGGCTACACCTTC.

The V and J genes are TRBV7-3 and TRBJ2-5, with D unclear. The CDR3 is 12 residues long. V lost 6 bases to trimming and J lost 5 bases, with 10 bases between them. Germline CDR1 SGHTA, CDR2 FQGTGA. The CDR3 coding sequence is TGTGCCAGCAGTTTGAGGCGGGAGACCCAGTACTTC. Amino acids: CASSLRRETQYF.

This chain joins TRBV2 and TRBJ1-2, with D tentatively TRBD1 (5 bases). Trimming took 7 bases from V and 4 from J, leaving 19 bases between them. The CDR3 consists of 15 residues. CDR1 and CDR2 from the germline V gene are SNHLY and FYNNEI. The CDR3 nucleotides are TGTGCCAGCACCCTCCCTCGGGCAGGGTCCTATGGCTACACCTTC. Translation: CASTLPRAGSYGYTF. Drawing the rest from reference TRBV2 and TRBJ1-2, the complete variable domain is EPEVTQTPSHQVTQMGQEVILRCVPISNHLYFYWYRQILGQKVEFLVSFYNNEISEKSEIFDDQFSVERPDGSNFTLKIRSTKLEDSAMYFCASTLPRAGSYGYTFGSGTRLTVV.

The chain links TRBV30 to TRBJ1-5; 7 nucleotides agree with TRBD1. CDR1 and CDR2 (germline): GTSNPN, SVGIG (reference sequence). Trimming at V came to 2 bases and at J to 3 bases, leaving 4 bases not matched to a gene. CDR3 size: 14 residues. CDR3 bases: TGTGCCTGGAGTCAGGGACAGCCCAATCAGCCCCAGCATTTT. Amino acid sequence: CAWSQGQPNQPQHF.

This chain connects TRBV7-2 to TRBJ2-5, with D possibly TRBD2 on 5 matching bases. Germline CDR1 is SGHTA and CDR2 is FQGNSA. Trimming left V 3 bases short and J 4 bases short, with 15 bases between. This CDR3 has 15 amino acids. The CDR3 bases are TGTGCCAGCAGCTTTAATCGGGGTCGAGGAGAGACCCAGTACTTC. It encodes CASSFNRGRGETQYF.

The chain is built from TRBV5-1 and TRBJ1-6, with no clear D. The CDR3 is 16 residues long. Germline V gene sequence: CDR1 SGHRS, CDR2 YFSETQ. Between the trimmed V and J ends, which lost 1 base and 9 bases, there was a span of 17 bases. CDR3 sequence reads: CASSLNAVSEGSPLHF. The CDR3 DNA sequence: TGCGCCAGCAGCTTGAACGCGGTCTCAGAGGGTTCACCCCTCCACTTT.

In its sample, this clonotype was seen a few times. In DNA form, the CDR3 reads TGCAGTGCGGCGGGAGGGGAGGCCAATCAGCCCCAGCATTTT. Translating gives CSAAGGEANQPQHF. This chain links TRBV20-1 with TRBJ1-5; possibly TRBD1 for D (5 bases). V was clipped by 6 bases and J by 3 bases, with 15 bases between them. CDR1 and CDR2 from the germline V gene are DFQATT and SNEGSKA (reference sequence). The CDR3 extends over 14 amino acids.

The chain combines TRBV27 with TRBJ1-6; D gene unclear. This CDR3 is built from 15 residues. Germline lookup yields CDR1 MNHEY and CDR2 SMNVEV (reference sequence). The V end was cut by 6 bases, the J end by 9 bases, with 18 bases between. CDR3 DNA sequence: TGTGCCAGCAGCCTGATAGGCCAAATTGGTTCACCCCTCCACTTT. Encoded protein: CASSLIGQIGSPLHF.

The chain is built from TRBV5-4 and TRBJ2-7; D is unclear. The V gene lost 0 bases and the J gene lost 2 bases, with 9 bases spanning the gap. Germline CDR1 and CDR2: SGHNT and YYREEE (reference sequence). This CDR3 has 14 amino acids. CDR3 protein: CASSLGQNTYEQYF. CDR3 nucleotides: TGTGCCAGCAGCTTGGGGCAAAATACCTACGAGCAGTACTTC.

The V and J genes are TRBV20-1 and TRBJ2-3; 14 positions agree with TRBD2. Germline loops: CDR1 DFQATT, CDR2 SNEGSKA (reference sequence). The ends lost 6 bases at V and 8 bases at J; junction bases unmatched: 19. The CDR3 runs to 18 residues. The CDR3 reads CSAAPGLAGASQGGTQYF. DNA for the CDR3: TGCAGTGCCGCACCGGGACTAGCGGGGGCCTCACAAGGGGGTACGCAGTATTTT.

The V and J genes are TRBV10-3 and TRBJ2-7; no clear D gene. CDR1 and CDR2 from the germline V gene are ENHRY and SYGVKD. The CDR3 is made up of 12 amino acids. CDR3 loop: CASIGSSYEQYF. The DNA for the CDR3 is TGTGCATCAATAGGCAGCTCCTACGAGCAGTACTTC.

This chain uses TRBV24-1 with TRBJ2-3; no definite D call. Germline-derived CDR1 and CDR2 are KGHDR and SFDVKD. The germline V and J ends were trimmed by 1 base and 5 bases, with 3 bases remaining between them. This CDR3 contains 12 residues. Here the CDR3 reads CATSDFGDTQYF. The CDR3 DNA sequence: TGTGCCACCAGTGATTTTGGAGATACGCAGTATTTT.

The chain uses TRBV6-1 and TRBJ2-7; the D gene is possibly TRBD1 (5 bases). Germline V gene sequence: CDR1 MNHNS, CDR2 SASEGT. The V and J ends lost 6 bases and 4 bases respectively, with 16 bases between them. CDR3 size: 14 residues. The CDR3: CASRTGPTGYEQYF. The DNA of the CDR3 is TGTGCCAGCAGAACAGGCCCAACCGGGTACGAGCAGTACTTC.